This entry lists 3 T cell receptor beta chains sequenced from one sample in a study of blood T cell repertoires in COVID-19. Data came from immunoSEQ multiplex PCR; TCRdb stores just in-frame clones and leaves some out. Here the sample spans 90,000 to 140,000 clones, roughly 80% being singletons. The sequenced sample was peripheral blood. Receptors originate from an older woman with acute or convalescent COVID-19.

The chain is built from TRBV2 and TRBJ2-1, with 9 bases identical to TRBD2. The V segment lost 4 bases and the J segment 9 bases; nucleotides outside the gene matches: 10. This CDR3 is 15 amino acids long. The V gene's germline CDR1 is SNHLY and CDR2 FYNNEI. The DNA for the CDR3 is TGTGCCAGCAGTGCCCCCGGGACTAGCAGGGCTGAGCAGTTCTTC. Amino acids: CASSAPGTSRAEQFF.

This clone was seen a single time. The gene calls are TRBV5-4 and TRBJ2-2, with D tentatively TRBD2 (6 bases). The length of the CDR3 is 16 residues. From germline, CDR1 is SGHNT and CDR2 YYREEE (reference sequence). Trimming took off 4 bases at V and 0 bases at J, with 13 bases between the two ends. The CDR3 spells CASSPPSGANTGELFF. CDR3 coding DNA: TGTGCCAGCAGCCCCCCGTCGGGGGCGAACACCGGGGAGCTGTTTTTT.

The rearrangement uses TRBV29-1 and TRBJ2-7, with 9 positions matching TRBD1. Germline CDR1 SQVTM, CDR2 ANQGSEA. The V gene end was trimmed by 6 bases and the J gene end by 3 bases; junction bases not matched to a gene: 15. There are 16 residues in the CDR3. In nucleotides, the CDR3 is TGCAGCGTCGGCCCGAATATGGGACAGGGACTCTACGAGCAGTACTTC. Translation gives CSVGPNMGQGLYEQYF.